This T cell receptor (beta chain) was sequenced in a study of blood T cell repertoires in COVID-19. Turning to the study itself: The analysed material was cDNA or gDNA that came from T cells, B-cell-depleted T cells, or PBMCs.

Generated by immunoSEQ multiplex PCR, the TCRdb table keeps only in-frame clones and is missing some. The sample lists approximately 300,000 clones; roughly 91% were seen once. Only one count was recorded for this clone. CDR3 length: 13 residues. CDR1 is MNHEY, CDR2 SMNVEV, per germline (reference sequence). V lost 7 bases and J lost 7; bases outside the gene matches: 9. This receptor was taken from a woman aged 25-40 years with COVID-19, enrolled during active disease. Sequencing input: peripheral blood. The chain is built from TRBV27 and TRBJ1-1; 7 bases align to TRBD1. The chain's CDR3 is CASINRGRGEAFF. The CDR3, as DNA: TGTGCCAGCATCAACAGGGGAAGGGGTGAAGCTTTCTTT.